This TCR beta chain was captured by sequencing in a study of technical replicates of blood from several donors. CDR3 size: 16 residues. Germline V gene data show CDR1 as SGDLS and CDR2 as YYNGEE. V trimming: 6 bases; J trimming: 2 bases; junction bases outside the gene matches: 9. Sequenced by immunoSEQ multiplex PCR; TCRdb stores in-frame clones only, minus some. The data contain under 85,000 clones, about 86% of them seen just once; the ten biggest clones take up around 5.1%. The specimen sequenced was PBMCs. This clonotype was obtained from a human donor in good health. Some clones in this sample may be carry-over from other donors' samples. The V call is TRBV9, the J call TRBJ2-1, with 9 bases aligning to TRBD2. The CDR3 DNA follows: TGTGCCAGCACCAAGGGGGCGGGAGGGCCCTACAATGAGCAGTTCTTC. Protein: CASTKGAGGPYNEQFF.